Below are 17 T cell receptor beta chains sequenced from a single sample in a study of blood T cell repertoires in COVID-19. Profiling relied on immunoSEQ multiplex PCR, and the TCRdb table lists in-frame clones only, not all of them. The profile shows around 100,000 clones, more than 70% of them singletons. The sequenced sample was peripheral blood. Receptors originate from a human donor in a cohort sampled during active COVID-19.

The chain has TRBV10-3 and TRBJ2-1, with a weak D call TRBD2 (6 bases). Trimming took off 9 bases at V and 4 bases at J, with 10 bases between the two ends. Germline V gene sequence: CDR1 ENHRY, CDR2 SYGVKD. The CDR3 runs 12 residues. The CDR3 loop reads CAIGTAYNEQFF. CDR3 sequence (DNA): TGTGCCATTGGGACTGCATACAATGAGCAGTTCTTC.

The V and J genes are TRBV19 and TRBJ2-7; the match to TRBD2 covers 12 bases. The CDR3 is 15 residues long. The J segment lost 6 bases and the V segment lost 6 bases, leaving 9 bases of the junction unmatched. Germline CDR1 reads LNHDA; CDR2 reads SQIVND (reference sequence). Written as DNA, the CDR3 is TGTGCCAGTAGCCCTAGACTAGCGGGAGTCCGCGAGCAGTACTTC. Its protein is CASSPRLAGVREQYF.

This clone was recorded a few times. The chain uses TRBV11-3 and TRBJ2-7; 8 bases line up with TRBD1. This CDR3 is 13 amino acids long. Germline V gene data show CDR1 as SGHNT and CDR2 as YENEEA. V trimming: 6 bases; J trimming: 6 bases; junction bases outside the gene matches: 7. The CDR3 nucleotides are TGTGCCAGCAGTATTACAGGGGGTCGCGAGCAGTACTTC. Its protein is CASSITGGREQYF.

This clone has a handful of counts. The gene calls are TRBV6-5 and TRBJ1-5; 10 positions match TRBD1. The CDR3 spans 16 residues. The germline V gene has CDR1 MNHEY and CDR2 SVGAGI. The V gene end was trimmed by 4 bases and the J gene end by 6 bases; junction bases not matched to a gene: 9. In DNA form, the CDR3 reads TGTGCCAGCAGTTCCTTGGGACAGGGGTCGGCTCAGCCCCAGCATTTT. Translation gives CASSSLGQGSAQPQHF.

This chain uses TRBV27 with TRBJ2-7; D is possibly TRBD1 (6 bases). The germline V gene has CDR1 MNHEY and CDR2 SMNVEV (reference sequence). The CDR3 has 15 amino acids. Trimming removed 2 bases at V and 3 bases at J, with 14 bases between. The CDR3 DNA is TGTGCCAGCAGTTTAATGGTTCAGGGGAACTACGAGCAGTACTTC. It specifies CASSLMVQGNYEQYF.

The table lists this clone with a few counts. The rearrangement links TRBV28 to TRBJ2-7; D perhaps matches TRBD1 (6 bases). Looked up from germline, CDR1 is MDHEN and CDR2 is SYDVKM. The CDR3 consists of 13 residues. The ends were cut back, 7 bases at V and 2 bases at J, with 12 bases in the middle. This CDR3 reads CASTRGSTYEQYF. CDR3 sequence (DNA): TGTGCCAGCACTAGGGGGTCTACCTACGAGCAGTACTTC.

The CDR3 DNA sequence: TGTGCCAGCAGGAGGAGCACAGATACGCAGTATTTT. This sequence encodes CASRRSTDTQYF. This chain joins TRBV12-3 or TRBV12-4 and TRBJ2-3; D ambiguous. The CDR3 consists of 12 residues. V gave up 6 bases and J gave up 0 bases, with 4 bases separating them.

The V gene is TRBV20-1, the J gene TRBJ1-1, with D possibly TRBD1 on 6 matching bases. Germline CDR1 reads DFQATT; CDR2 reads SNEGSKA (reference sequence). This CDR3 contains 15 residues. Trimming shortened V by 3 bases and J by 6 bases, and 20 bases separated the two germline ends. Written as DNA, the CDR3 is TGCAGTGCTAGTTCCGGGGGGGGGCTTCACGCTGAAGCTTTCTTT. It encodes CSASSGGGLHAEAFF.

The chain has TRBV5-6 and TRBJ1-6, with 8 bases lining up with TRBD1. Germline V CDR1 and CDR2: SGHDT, YYEEEE. The length of the CDR3 is 16 residues. V shed 6 bases, J shed 3 bases, and the junction held 8 bases outside the gene matches. The CDR3 coding sequence is TGTGCCAGCACCGCGACAGGGGCCAACTATAATTCACCCCTCCACTTT. Protein product: CASTATGANYNSPLHF.

V usage is TRBV6-5 and J usage is TRBJ2-7; possible D gene TRBD2, 6 bases. V dropped 6 bases and J dropped 4 bases, with 10 bases sitting between them. This CDR3 contains 12 residues. From germline, CDR1 is MNHEY and CDR2 SVGAGI. CDR3 loop: CASSSGEYEQYF. The CDR3 DNA sequence: TGTGCCAGCAGCTCGGGGGAGTACGAGCAGTACTTC.

The V call is TRBV7-5, the J call TRBJ2-5; TRBD2, the table's D call, was not compared with the DNA. TRBV7-5 is a known pseudogene. This CDR3 is 14 amino acids long. Written as DNA, the CDR3 is TGTACTATTGCCGAGCGGGGGGGCCGGGAGACCCAGTACTTC. This gives the protein CTIAERGGRETQYF.

This clone is judged medium-sized. The genes are TRBV2 and TRBJ2-2, with a possible D match to TRBD1 (6 bases). The CDR3 consists of 15 residues. Trimming removed 3 bases from V and 1 base from J, with 9 bases in between. Germline-derived CDR1 and CDR2 are SNHLY and FYNNEI. CDR3: CASSEEQGNTGELFF. The CDR3 DNA follows: TGTGCCAGCAGTGAGGAACAGGGGAACACCGGGGAGCTGTTTTTT.

V usage is TRBV7-9 and J usage is TRBJ1-4, with 11 bases matching TRBD1. Trimming took 1 base from V and 2 from J; bases not matched to a gene: 0. This CDR3 has 16 residues. CDR1 SEHNR and CDR2 FQNEAQ come from the germline V gene (reference sequence). This CDR3 reads CASSLGDRGTNEKLFF. The DNA for the CDR3 is TGTGCCAGCAGCTTAGGGGACAGGGGGACTAATGAAAAACTGTTTTTT.

The chain carries TRBV7-2 and TRBJ2-5; TRBD2 aligns across 9 bases. The germline CDR1 and CDR2 sequences are SGHTA and FQGNSA. The CDR3 spans 17 residues. J gave up 2 bases and V 5 bases, and 12 bases lay outside the gene matches. The chain's CDR3 is CASSPPLGSGGQETQYF. CDR3 bases: TGTGCCAGCAGCCCCCCATTGGGTAGCGGGGGACAAGAGACCCAGTACTTC.

This clone appeared once. This chain uses TRBV7-2 with TRBJ2-7; TRBD1 might be the D (6 bases). CDR3 length equals 13 residues. The V end was cut by 5 bases, the J end by 6 bases, with 14 bases between. Germline V gene sequence: CDR1 SGHTA, CDR2 FQGNSA. The CDR3 DNA follows: TGTGCCAGCAGCACTCTACACAGGGCCGAGCAGTACTTC. Protein product: CASSTLHRAEQYF.

As DNA, the CDR3 is TGTGCCTGGAGTGTGGGACAGGGCGAATACAATCAGCCCCAGCATTTT. Amino acids: CAWSVGQGEYNQPQHF. This sequence joins TRBV30 and TRBJ1-5; 9 bases agree with TRBD1. CDR1 is GTSNPN, CDR2 SVGIG, per germline (reference sequence). J lost 3 bases, V lost 0 bases, and 6 bases had no gene match. This CDR3 region has 16 residues.

The rearrangement uses TRBV7-8 and TRBJ2-7, with 10 bases aligning to TRBD2. With V trimmed by 1 base and J by 3 bases, 3 bases remained unmatched. Per germline, CDR1 SGHVS and CDR2 FQNEAQ. The CDR3 contains 15 residues. Written as DNA, the CDR3 is TGTGCCAGCAGCTTAGGTAGCGGGGGGCTCTACGAGCAGTACTTC. It encodes CASSLGSGGLYEQYF.